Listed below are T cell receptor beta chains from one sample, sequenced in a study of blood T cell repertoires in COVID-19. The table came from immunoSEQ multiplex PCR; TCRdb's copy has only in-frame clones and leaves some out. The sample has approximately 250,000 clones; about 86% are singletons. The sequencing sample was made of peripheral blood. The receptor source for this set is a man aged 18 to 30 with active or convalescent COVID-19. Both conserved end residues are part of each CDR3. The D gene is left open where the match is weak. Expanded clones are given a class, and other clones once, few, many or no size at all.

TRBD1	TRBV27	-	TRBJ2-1	CASSKGQGYNEQFF	TGTGCCAGCAGCAAGGGACAGGGATACAATGAGCAGTTCTTC
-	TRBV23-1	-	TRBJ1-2	CASSPCYGYTF	TGCGCCAGCAGTCCCTGTTATGGCTACACCTTC
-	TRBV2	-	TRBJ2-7	CASSTGSYEQYF	TGTGCCAGCTCCACGGGTTCCTACGAGCAGTACTTC
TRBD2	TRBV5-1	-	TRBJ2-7	CASSLEQGGEQYF	TGCGCCAGCAGCTTGGAGCAGGGAGGGGAGCAGTACTTC
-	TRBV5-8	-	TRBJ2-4	CASSLGIRAQLAKNIQYF	TGTGCCAGCAGCCTTGGTATCAGGGCACAGCTAGCCAAAAACATTCAGTACTTC
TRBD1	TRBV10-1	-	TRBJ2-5	CASSVDRGIGTQYF	TGCGCCAGCAGTGTGGACAGGGGCATTGGGACCCAGTACTTC
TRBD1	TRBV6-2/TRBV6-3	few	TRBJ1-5	CASSQTTGQQPQHF	TGTGCCAGCAGCCAAACGACAGGGCAACAGCCCCAGCATTTT
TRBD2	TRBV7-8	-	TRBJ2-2	CASSLYGEGGGELFF	TGTGCCAGCAGCTTATACGGGGAGGGTGGCGGGGAGCTGTTTTTT
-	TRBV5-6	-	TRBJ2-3	CASSLRGGGDTQYF	TGTGCCAGCAGCCTCAGAGGGGGAGGGGATACGCAGTATTTT
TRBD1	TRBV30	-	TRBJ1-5	CAWSYRGLGSNQPQHF	TGTGCCTGGAGTTACAGGGGGCTTGGGAGCAATCAGCCCCAGCATTTT
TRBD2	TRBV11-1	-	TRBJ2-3	CASSLMWEGDTQYF	TGTGCCAGCAGCTTAATGTGGGAGGGGGATACGCAGTATTTT
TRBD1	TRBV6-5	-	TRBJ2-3	CASSYTGEISTDTQYF	TGTGCCAGCAGTTACACAGGGGAGATTAGCACAGATACGCAGTATTTT
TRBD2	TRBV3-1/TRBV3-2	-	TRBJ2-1	CASSQNLGGAWNEQFF	TGTGCCAGCAGCCAAAATCTCGGGGGGGCTTGGAATGAGCAGTTCTTC
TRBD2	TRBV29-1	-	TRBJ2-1	CSVGAGGAFEQFF	TGCAGCGTTGGTGCGGGAGGAGCCTTTGAGCAGTTCTTC
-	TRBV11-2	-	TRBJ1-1	CASSLGVNTEAFF	TGTGCCAGCAGCTTGGGAGTAAACACTGAAGCTTTCTTT
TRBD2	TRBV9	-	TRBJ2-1	CASSVEGGVYNEQFF	TGTGCCAGCAGCGTAGAGGGAGGGGTGTACAATGAGCAGTTCTTC
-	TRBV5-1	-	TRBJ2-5	CASSPQVEETQYF	TGCGCCAGCAGCCCTCAGGTGGAAGAGACCCAGTACTTC
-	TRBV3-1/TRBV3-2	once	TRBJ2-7	CASSLQGTLSYEQYF	TGTGCCAGCAGTCTCCAGGGGACGCTCTCCTACGAGCAGTACTTC
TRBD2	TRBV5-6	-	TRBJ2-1	CASSPTSGGRNEQFF	TGTGCCAGCAGCCCGACTAGCGGGGGGAGAAATGAGCAGTTCTTC
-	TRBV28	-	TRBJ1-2	CASLTQSDSAWGGYTF	TGTGCCAGCCTTACCCAATCTGACAGCGCCTGGGGTGGCTACACCTTC
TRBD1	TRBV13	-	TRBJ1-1	CASLQGAGTEAFF	TGTGCCAGTCTTCAGGGGGCCGGCACTGAAGCTTTCTTT
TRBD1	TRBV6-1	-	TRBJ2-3	CASSELRQGFTDTQYF	TGTGCCAGCAGTGAATTGAGACAGGGGTTCACAGATACGCAGTATTTT